The 29 T cell receptor beta chains below were found in one sample sequenced in a study of cytomegalovirus exposure and HLA in healthy donors. PCR primers comprised 60 Vbeta and 13 Jbeta primers. Assay: immunoSEQ multiplex PCR; the TCRdb copy retains only in-frame clones and omits some. The data show about 160,000 clones, with roughly three quarters seen just once and approximately 7.1% held by the top ten. Sequenced sample: PBMCs. Every receptor here comes from a man aged 35-49 years in good health and CMV-seropositive.

Of note for this clone: The junction differs from germline at one of its ends, possibly a read error. This chain uses TRBV4-1 with TRBJ1-1; D is unclear. The CDR3 covers 13 residues. Germline V gene data show CDR1 as MGHRA and CDR2 as YSYEKL. The CDR3, as DNA: TGCGCCAGCAGCCTACAGTGGAACGCTGAAGCTTTCTTT. The encoded protein is CASSLQWNAEAFF.

The rearrangement joins TRBV25-1 to TRBJ2-1; the match to TRBD1 covers 9 bases. J gave up 7 bases and V 5 bases, and 9 bases lay outside the gene matches. There are 15 residues in the CDR3. The germline V gene has CDR1 MGHDK and CDR2 SYGVNS. The CDR3 loop is CASSSRQGERNEQFF. The DNA for the CDR3 is TGTGCCAGCAGTAGCAGACAGGGGGAGAGGAATGAGCAGTTCTTC.

The chain couples TRBV9 to TRBJ1-3; 10 nucleotides agree with TRBD1. Germline CDR1 SGDLS, CDR2 YYNGEE. CDR3 length equals 17 residues. Germline trimming cut 0 bases from V and 4 bases from J; bases unmatched to any gene: 7. The CDR3 loop is CASSVEGGQGGGNTIYF. The CDR3, as DNA: TGTGCCAGCAGCGTAGAGGGTGGACAGGGGGGCGGAAACACCATATATTTT.

In its sample, this clone was seen a few times. The rearrangement joins TRBV5-4 to TRBJ2-7, with D maybe TRBD2 (5 bases). Germline V gene sequence: CDR1 SGHNT, CDR2 YYREEE (reference sequence). This CDR3 is built from 15 residues. Trimming cost V 0 bases and J 7 bases, with 17 bases left between them. CDR3 sequence reads: CASSLGVGARGEQYF. The CDR3 DNA reads as TGTGCCAGCAGCTTGGGTGTGGGAGCGAGAGGTGAGCAGTACTTC.

This chain joins TRBV11-2 and TRBJ1-6; 7 nucleotides agree with TRBD1. The CDR3 covers 16 residues. V lost 5 bases and J lost 9; bases outside the gene matches: 13. Per the germline V gene, CDR1 is SGHAT and CDR2 is FQNNGV. DNA for the CDR3: TGTGCCAGCAGCCCGGGGCTCCGGGACAGTTTTTCACCCCTCCACTTT. This sequence encodes CASSPGLRDSFSPLHF.

The chain uses TRBV7-9 and TRBJ2-7; 10 nucleotides align to TRBD1. The germline CDR1 and CDR2 sequences are SEHNR and FQNEAQ (reference sequence). J lost 3 bases, V lost 6 bases, and 5 bases had no gene match. The CDR3 loop spans 14 amino acids. CDR3 nucleotide sequence: TGTGCCAGCAGAGCCGGGACAGGGGTCTACGAGCAGTACTTC. Translation gives CASRAGTGVYEQYF. The whole variable domain, remainder taken from reference TRBV7-9 and TRBJ2-7, is DTGVSQNPRHKITKRGQNVTFRCDPISEHNRLYWYRQTLGQGPEFLTYFQNEAQLEKSRLLSDRFSAERPKGSFSTLEIQRTEQGDSAMYLCASRAGTGVYEQYFGPGTRLTVT.

CDR3 bases: TGTGCCAGCAGTTGGACAGGGGACGAGCAGTACTTC. This sequence encodes CASSWTGDEQYF. The rearrangement links TRBV6-5 to TRBJ2-7, with 9 bases aligning to TRBD1. The V and J ends lost 4 bases and 5 bases, in that order; junction bases with no gene match: 0. This CDR3 is built from 12 residues. Germline values: CDR1 MNHEY, CDR2 SVGAGI.

V and J are TRBV4-1 and TRBJ1-6; no clear D. V dropped 0 bases and J dropped 7 bases, with 10 bases sitting between them. Germline assignment: CDR1 MGHRA and CDR2 YSYEKL. The CDR3 contains 15 residues. CDR3 DNA: TGCGCCAGCAGCCAAGATCTGCCGGGGAATTCACCCCTCCACTTT. This codes for CASSQDLPGNSPLHF.

The gene calls are TRBV7-2 and TRBJ1-2, with a weak D call TRBD1 (5 bases). The CDR3 runs to 15 residues. Germline V gene sequence: CDR1 SGHTA, CDR2 FQGNSA. The V end lost 2 bases, the J end lost 7 bases, and 17 bases lay between the germline ends. The CDR3 here is CASSLRGTDSAGYTF. The CDR3 nucleotides are TGTGCCAGCAGCTTACGGGGGACCGACTCTGCTGGCTACACCTTC.

The V and J genes are TRBV10-2 and TRBJ2-3, with 8 bases that match TRBD2. The V gene end was trimmed by 0 bases and the J gene end by 1 base; junction bases not matched to a gene: 0. CDR1 is WSHSY, CDR2 SAAADI, per germline. This CDR3 spans 15 amino acids. The CDR3 region is CASSESRGGTDTQYF. The CDR3 nucleotides are TGCGCCAGCAGTGAGTCGCGGGGGGGCACAGATACGCAGTATTTT.

This chain uses TRBV10-2 with TRBJ2-6; 7 positions match TRBD1. This CDR3 has 17 amino acids. With V trimmed by 5 bases and J by 1 base, 8 bases remained unmatched. Germline V gene sequence: CDR1 WSHSY, CDR2 SAAADI. CDR3 DNA sequence: TGCGCCAGCAGTACCCAGGGGGTTAAGTCTGGGGCCAACGTCCTGACTTTC. Its protein product is CASSTQGVKSGANVLTF.

This clone was counted a few times. The genes are TRBV5-1 and TRBJ2-7, with D unclear. Germline values: CDR1 SGHRS, CDR2 YFSETQ. This CDR3 has 13 amino acids. Trimming shortened V by 2 bases and J by 7 bases, and 13 bases separated the two germline ends. As DNA, the CDR3 is TGCGCCAGCAGCTTTAATAGCCTCAGTGAGCAGTACTTC. Translated: CASSFNSLSEQYF.

The chain uses TRBV14 and TRBJ1-6, with a possible D match to TRBD1 (6 bases). The CDR3 loop spans 14 amino acids. CDR1 and CDR2 from the germline V gene are SGHDN and FVKESK. Trimming took 4 bases from V and 10 from J, leaving 14 bases between them. Here the CDR3 DNA reads TGTGCCAGCAGCCTGGGGGCCCTAGGGTCACCCCTCCACTTT. Residues: CASSLGALGSPLHF.

This rearrangement joins TRBV4-2 to TRBJ1-2; 9 bases align to TRBD1. Germline values: CDR1 LGHNA, CDR2 YNFKEQ. V was pared by 7 bases and J by 0 bases, with 3 bases of the junction left unmatched. The CDR3 runs 14 residues. DNA for the CDR3: TGTGCCAGCAAACGGGACAGGGCTAACTATGGCTACACCTTC. Its translation is CASKRDRANYGYTF.

This chain uses TRBV7-8 with TRBJ2-7; weak D call: TRBD1 (5 bases). Trimming left V 5 bases short and J 1 base short, with 12 bases between. The germline CDR1 and CDR2 sequences are SGHVS and FQNEAQ. This CDR3 comprises 14 residues. The CDR3 DNA sequence: TGTGCCAGCAGCCGCAGGGCAGCTTCCTACGAGCAGTACTTC. It encodes CASSRRAASYEQYF.

The chain joins TRBV15 to TRBJ2-7; TRBD1 is a possible D gene (6 bases). The CDR3 is 13 residues long. The V end was cut by 3 bases, the J end by 7 bases, with 13 bases between. Germline V gene sequence: CDR1 LNHNV, CDR2 YYDKDF (reference sequence). CDR3 nucleotides: TGTGCCACCAGCAGGAACAGGGAAGGGGAGCAGTACTTC. Encoded protein: CATSRNREGEQYF.

The CDR3 coding sequence is TGCGCCAGCAGCCCGCTGGGACAGGGGAGCAATCAGCCCCAGCATTTT. Its protein product is CASSPLGQGSNQPQHF. The J gene is TRBJ1-5, the V gene TRBV5-1, with TRBD1 matching over 10 bases. The CDR3 consists of 16 residues. Germline V gene data show CDR1 as SGHRS and CDR2 as YFSETQ. Trimming cost V 4 bases and J 1 base; bases outside gene matches: 5. Using reference TRBV5-1 and TRBJ1-5 for the parts outside the CDR3, the full variable domain is KAGVTQTPRYLIKTRGQQVTLSCSPISGHRSVSWYQQTPGQGLQFLFEYFSETQRNKGNFPGRFSGRQFSNSRSEMNVSTLELGDSALYLCASSPLGQGSNQPQHFGDGTRLSIL.

This rearrangement joins TRBV6-6 to TRBJ2-5; 7 bases fit TRBD1. The better agreement between TRBJ2-7 and the DNA end casts doubt on the J call. In germline, CDR1 is MNHNY, CDR2 SVGAGI (reference sequence). CDR3 length: 13 amino acids. This CDR3 reads CASSSTGRNEQYF. The CDR3 coding sequence is TGTGCCAGCAGTTCGACAGGGCGGAACGAGCAGTACTTC.

This clone was seen a single time. The gene calls are TRBV4-2 and TRBJ1-1; TRBD1 might be the D (5 bases). The V end was cut by 1 base, the J end by 4 bases, with 16 bases between. The CDR3 runs to 16 residues. Germline V CDR1 and CDR2: LGHNA, YNFKEQ. The CDR3 DNA reads as TGTGCCAGCAGCCAAGGTGTTGACCGGAGGGGCACTGAAGCTTTCTTT. This translates into CASSQGVDRRGTEAFF.

The rearrangement joins TRBV5-6 to TRBJ1-2; tentatively, D is TRBD1 (5 bases). CDR1 and CDR2 from the germline V gene are SGHDT and YYEEEE. Between the trimmed V and J ends, which lost 4 bases and 4 bases, there was a span of 14 bases. The CDR3 is made up of 14 amino acids. CDR3 amino acids: CASSTTQGFYGYTF. CDR3 coding DNA: TGTGCCAGCAGCACAACCCAGGGCTTCTATGGCTACACCTTC.

The J gene is TRBJ1-2, the V gene TRBV21-1; TRBD1, as called in the table, went unchecked against the DNA. TRBV21-1 is a pseudogene segment. The CDR3 loop spans 15 amino acids. This chain's CDR3 is CASSKLWTGGYGYTF. The CDR3 DNA reads as TGTGCCAGCAGCAAGTTGTGGACAGGAGGTTATGGCTACACCTTC.

Comments on this clone: Distinct nucleotide sequences in the sample also encode this CDR3. The chain couples TRBV4-3 to TRBJ1-2; D perhaps matches TRBD1 (5 bases). From germline, CDR1 is LGHNA and CDR2 YSLEER. The CDR3 consists of 15 residues. V was cut by 4 bases and J by 0 bases, with 12 bases left in between. The CDR3 DNA sequence: TGCGCCAGCAGCCCAGACGACAGAGCTAACTATGGCTACACCTTC. Its protein product is CASSPDDRANYGYTF.

This chain joins TRBV18 and TRBJ2-5; a possible D gene is TRBD1 (6 bases). The J call is uncertain, as TRBJ2-7 better fits the DNA end. The CDR3 extends over 14 amino acids. Germline lookup yields CDR1 KGHSH and CDR2 LQKENI. The CDR3 region has the DNA TGTGCCAGCAAGTGGACAGATAGCTCGTACGAGCAGTACTTC. Translating gives CASKWTDSSYEQYF.

This chain uses TRBV4-1 with TRBJ1-2; no firm D call. CDR3 size: 15 residues. The germline gives CDR1 MGHRA, CDR2 YSYEKL. The V gene lost 1 base and the J gene lost 3 bases, with 12 bases spanning the gap. CDR3 sequence reads: CASSQGPSGYYGYTF. The DNA for the CDR3 is TGCGCCAGCAGCCAAGGTCCCTCAGGATACTATGGCTACACCTTC.

V is TRBV9 and J is TRBJ1-6; D is perhaps TRBD1 (5 bases). The CDR3 is 18 amino acids. Germline loops: CDR1 SGDLS, CDR2 YYNGEE. Trimming cost V 3 bases and J 0 bases, with 16 bases left between them. This CDR3 is CASSGGRELSSYNSPLHF. CDR3 coding DNA: TGTGCCAGCAGCGGGGGGAGGGAATTAAGCTCCTATAATTCACCCCTCCACTTT.

This clone was seen just once. The chain has TRBV18 and TRBJ1-5; 8 bases fit TRBD1. Losses at the gene ends were 5 bases for V and 0 bases for J; bases not matched to a gene: 9. Germline CDR1 is KGHSH and CDR2 is LQKENI. The CDR3 totals 17 residues. The CDR3, as DNA: TGTGCCAGCTCAGTCACAGGGGGGACTGATAGCAATCAGCCCCAGCATTTT. Its protein product is CASSVTGGTDSNQPQHF. Drawing the rest from reference TRBV18 and TRBJ1-5, the complete variable domain is NAGVMQNPRHLVRRRGQEARLRCSPMKGHSHVYWYRQLPEEGLKFMVYLQKENIIDESGMPKERFSAEFPKEGPSILRIQQVVRGDSAAYFCASSVTGGTDSNQPQHFGDGTRLSIL.

The chain couples TRBV29-1 to TRBJ1-1; TRBD1 agrees at 10 bases. There are 12 residues in the CDR3. In germline, CDR1 is SQVTM, CDR2 ANQGSEA. V was pared by 3 bases and J by 11 bases, with 6 bases of the junction left unmatched. The CDR3 bases are TGCAGCGTTGAGGGACAGGGGAGGTATGCTTTCTTT. Translated: CSVEGQGRYAFF.

This clone was seen only once. The chain carries TRBV6-6 and TRBJ1-4, with TRBD1 as a possible D gene (6 bases). V was shortened by 7 bases and J by 7 bases, with 22 bases between the two germline ends. The CDR3 totals 16 residues. Germline V gene lookup returns CDR1 MNHNY and CDR2 SVGAGI (reference sequence). DNA of the CDR3: TGTGCCAGCACCTCTTCAAGGCCAGGGGATCGTGAAAAACTGTTTTTT. Amino acids: CASTSSRPGDREKLFF.

The chain has TRBV5-4 and TRBJ2-7; D not resolved. The germline gives CDR1 SGHNT, CDR2 YYREEE (reference sequence). The CDR3 is 12 residues long. The V end was cut by 2 bases, the J end by 3 bases, with 6 bases between. The CDR3 reads CASSFTGYEQYF. Here the CDR3 DNA reads TGTGCCAGCAGCTTTACCGGCTACGAGCAGTACTTC.